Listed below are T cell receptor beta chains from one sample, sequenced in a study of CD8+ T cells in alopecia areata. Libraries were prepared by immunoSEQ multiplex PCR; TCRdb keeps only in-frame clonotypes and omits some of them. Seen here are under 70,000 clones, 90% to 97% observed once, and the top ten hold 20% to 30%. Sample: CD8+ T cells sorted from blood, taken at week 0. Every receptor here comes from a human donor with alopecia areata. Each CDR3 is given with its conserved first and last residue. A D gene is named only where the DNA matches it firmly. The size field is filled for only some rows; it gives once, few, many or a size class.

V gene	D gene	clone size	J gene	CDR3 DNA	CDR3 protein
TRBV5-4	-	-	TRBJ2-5	TGTGCCAGCAGCTTAGGGACCGAAGAGACCCAGTACTTC	CASSLGTEETQYF
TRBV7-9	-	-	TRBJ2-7	TGTGCCAGCAGCCACCGGACTATTGGGTACGAGCAGTACTTC	CASSHRTIGYEQYF
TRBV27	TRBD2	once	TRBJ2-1	TGTGCCAGCCACCTAGCGGTTTCACCCCATGAGCAGTTCTTC	CASHLAVSPHEQFF
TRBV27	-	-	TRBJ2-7	TGTGCCAGCAGTGGAAAGTTAGGTCCGGGATACGAGCAGTACTTC	CASSGKLGPGYEQYF
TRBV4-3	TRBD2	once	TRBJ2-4	TGCGCCAGCAGCCAAGACCGGACTAGCTTAGCCAAAAACATTCAGTACTTC	CASSQDRTSLAKNIQYF
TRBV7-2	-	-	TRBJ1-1	TGTGCCAGCAGCTTAGAATCGGGGACACAGAACACTGAAGCTTTCTTT	CASSLESGTQNTEAFF
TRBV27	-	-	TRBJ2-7	TGTGCCAGCAGTTTATCGATCGGTTACTCCTACGAGCAGTACTTC	CASSLSIGYSYEQYF
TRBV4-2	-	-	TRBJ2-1	TGTGCCAGCAGCCAAGGTGATATGGGGGATGAGCAGTTCTTC	CASSQGDMGDEQFF
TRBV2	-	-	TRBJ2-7	TGTGCCAGCAGTGAGTGGTTGATCGGCGGGGACGAGGAGCAGTACTTC	CASSEWLIGGDEEQYF
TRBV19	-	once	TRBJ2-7	TGTGCCAGTAGTATTGGGCCAGCTGCGACCTACGAGCAGTACTTC	CASSIGPAATYEQYF
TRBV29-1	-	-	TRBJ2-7	TGCAGCGTTGTCGGAGGACATCCCCTCGGGCAGTACTTC	CSVVGGHPLGQYF
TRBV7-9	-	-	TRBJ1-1	TGTGCCAGCAGGTATGGACGGAAGAACACTGAAGCTTTCTTT	CASRYGRKNTEAFF
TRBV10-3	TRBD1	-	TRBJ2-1	TGTGCCATCAGTGTTGGGGACAGTAAATACAATGAGCAGTTCTTC	CAISVGDSKYNEQFF